These 9 T cell receptor beta chains share one sample of origin, sequenced in a study of blood T cell repertoires in COVID-19 (dated by TCRdb to the early 2020s). Library creation used the immunoSEQ multiplex PCR assay. TCRdb obtained this table from immuneACCESS and retained in-frame rearrangements with V and J assigned. These tables miss some clones; where compared with another copy, unresolved V genes account for less than half of the shortfall, and the remainder is unexplained. This sample comprises 180,000 or so clones, about 84% of them detected only once. Around 8.6% of the sample rests with the top ten. Sequences were obtained from PBMCs or T cells enriched from blood (not recorded which). These receptors originate from a young woman who had recovered from COVID-19.

This rearrangement joins TRBV20-1 to TRBJ2-1, with D perhaps TRBD2 (5 bases). This CDR3 has 10 residues. Between the trimmed V and J ends, which lost 6 bases and 12 bases, there was a span of 12 bases. Germline V CDR1 and CDR2: DFQATT, SNEGSKA (reference sequence). For the CDR3, the DNA is TGCAGTGCCTGGGCGGACTCGCAGTTCTTC. Amino acid sequence: CSAWADSQFF.

The chain joins TRBV6-5 to TRBJ2-2; 7 positions agree with TRBD1. Germline values: CDR1 MNHEY, CDR2 SVGAGI. The J segment lost 0 bases and the V segment lost 7 bases, leaving 2 bases of the junction unmatched. The CDR3 extends over 14 amino acids. The CDR3 nucleotides read TGTGCCAGCACCCAGGGGGCGAACACCGGGGAGCTGTTTTTT. This codes for CASTQGANTGELFF.

This sequence joins TRBV3-1 (or the pseudogene TRBV3-2) and TRBJ1-1, with 7 positions matching TRBD1. Trimming cost V 0 bases and J 1 base; bases outside gene matches: 11. Germline-derived CDR1 and CDR2 are LGHDT and YNNKEL (reference sequence). The CDR3 spans 18 residues. CDR3 loop: CASSQDQSWDSPNTEAFF. The CDR3 region has the DNA TGTGCCAGCAGCCAAGATCAATCTTGGGACAGTCCGAACACTGAAGCTTTCTTT.

The chain recombines TRBV7-9 with TRBJ2-2; 9 positions agree with TRBD1. This CDR3 has 15 residues. Germline CDR1 is SEHNR and CDR2 is FQNEAQ (reference sequence). Trimming cost V 11 bases and J 4 bases; bases outside gene matches: 11. The CDR3 spells CAGDETQGATGELFF. CDR3 coding DNA: TGTGCCGGAGACGAAACACAGGGGGCCACCGGGGAGCTGTTTTTT. Looking up the rest from reference TRBV7-9 and TRBJ2-2 gives the full variable domain: DTGVSQNPRHKITKRGQNVTFRCDPISEHNRLYWYRQTLGQGPEFLTYFQNEAQLEKSRLLSDRFSAERPKGSFSTLEIQRTEQGDSAMYLCAGDETQGATGELFFGEGSRLTVL.

The chain has TRBV13 and TRBJ2-5; possible D gene TRBD1, 7 bases. CDR1 is PRHDT, CDR2 FYEKMQ, per germline (reference sequence). There are 15 residues in the CDR3. V dropped 0 bases and J dropped 5 bases, with 13 bases sitting between them. The CDR3 sequence: CASSLGGGGRETQYF. CDR3 bases: TGTGCCAGCAGCTTAGGCGGAGGGGGCCGGGAGACCCAGTACTTC.

The chain joins TRBV28 to TRBJ1-5; D is unclear. This CDR3 has 12 amino acids. The germline V gene encodes CDR1 MDHEN and CDR2 SYDVKM. V was clipped by 3 bases and J by 8 bases, with 8 bases between them. CDR3 amino acids: CASSFSVKPQHF. DNA for the CDR3: TGTGCCAGCAGTTTTAGCGTTAAGCCCCAGCATTTT.

This clone came up once. V is TRBV3-1 (or the pseudogene TRBV3-2) and J is TRBJ1-2; tentative D call: TRBD1 (5 bases). V was trimmed by 5 bases and J by 4 bases, leaving 14 bases between them. CDR3 length: 14 residues. Germline lookup yields CDR1 LGHDT and CDR2 YNNKEL (reference sequence). The CDR3 coding sequence is TGTGCCAGCAGCTCCGGGGGACTCTTCTATGGCTACACCTTC. It translates to CASSSGGLFYGYTF.

The J gene is TRBJ2-2, the V gene TRBV10-2; D is perhaps TRBD2 (7 bases). CDR1 and CDR2 (germline): WSHSY, SAAADI. This CDR3 has 16 amino acids. Trimming cost V 2 bases and J 4 bases, with 14 bases left between them. The chain's CDR3 is CASSERGGGSTGELFF. CDR3 nucleotides: TGCGCCAGCAGTGAGAGGGGAGGGGGGAGCACCGGGGAGCTGTTTTTT.

The rearrangement uses TRBV14 and TRBJ1-1; perhaps TRBD1 as D (6 bases). V dropped 3 bases and J dropped 2 bases, with 13 bases sitting between them. Germline CDR1 reads SGHDN; CDR2 reads FVKESK. This CDR3 contains 15 residues. The CDR3 nucleotides read TGTGCCAGCAGCCAGGAACAGGGCCTAAACACTGAAGCTTTCTTT. It yields the protein CASSQEQGLNTEAFF.